The 9 T cell receptor beta chains reported below all come from one sample, sequenced in a study of shared clonotypes between healthy human individuals. Using immunoSEQ multiplex PCR, the repertoire was profiled, and TCRdb retains in-frame clones only, with some absent. This sample has under 700,000 clones, with roughly 96% found just once. Naive CD8 cells were CD45RO-negative, positively selected for CCR7, excluding terminally differentiated effector memory CD45RA+ cells. The sequenced material came from naive CD8+ T cells sorted from blood. These receptors were collected from a woman in her twenties or thirties in good health.

The DNA for the CDR3 is TGTGCCAGCAGCACGCTTGTGCACGAGCAGTACTTC. It encodes CASSTLVHEQYF. This sequence joins TRBV28 and TRBJ2-7, with unresolved D. The CDR3 totals 12 residues. Germline CDR1 and CDR2: MDHEN and SYDVKM. The V and J ends lost 6 bases and 5 bases respectively, with 11 bases between them.

This sequence joins TRBV27 and TRBJ2-7; D gene ambiguous. The CDR3 covers 15 residues. Germline loops: CDR1 MNHEY, CDR2 SMNVEV (reference sequence). The ends were cut back, 4 bases at V and 3 bases at J, with 16 bases in the middle. The CDR3 DNA follows: TGTGCCAGCAGTTATAAAACCCCCAAATACTACGAGCAGTACTTC. It encodes CASSYKTPKYYEQYF.

This chain connects TRBV27 to TRBJ2-1; TRBD2 matches at 11 bases. V gave up 5 bases and J gave up 7 bases; unmatched junction bases: 10. This CDR3 spans 16 amino acids. Germline V gives CDR1 MNHEY, CDR2 SMNVEV (reference sequence). CDR3: CASSPTSGTLPNEQFF. CDR3 bases: TGTGCCAGCAGTCCGACTAGCGGGACTTTGCCTAATGAGCAGTTCTTC.

About this clone itself: In the same sample, other DNA sequences code for this CDR3. The chain combines TRBV19 with TRBJ1-1, with a possible D match to TRBD1 (5 bases). The germline V and J ends were trimmed by 3 bases and 1 base, with 9 bases remaining between them. Germline CDR1 and CDR2: LNHDA and SQIVND (reference sequence). The CDR3 is 14 residues long. DNA of the CDR3: TGTGCCAGTAGTATTTGGGGGGGGAACACTGAAGCTTTCTTT. This codes for CASSIWGGNTEAFF.

In this sample, this clone turned up once. The V and J genes are TRBV7-8 and TRBJ2-5, with 7 bases aligning to TRBD2. Germline V CDR1 and CDR2: SGHVS, FQNEAQ. The ends lost 1 base at V and 2 bases at J; junction bases unmatched: 1. CDR3 length equals 14 residues. The CDR3 is CASSLGEGQETQYF. CDR3 sequence (DNA): TGTGCCAGCAGCTTAGGGGAGGGGCAAGAGACCCAGTACTTC.

Concerning this clone: This sample also contains other DNA sequences that code for the same CDR3. V is TRBV27 and J is TRBJ2-7; D uncertain. Per germline, CDR1 MNHEY and CDR2 SMNVEV (reference sequence). Between the trimmed V and J ends, which lost 2 bases and 2 bases, there was a span of 7 bases. CDR3 length equals 13 residues. The CDR3 spells CASSLGLAYEQYF. The CDR3 DNA sequence: TGTGCCAGCAGTTTAGGGCTAGCCTACGAGCAGTACTTC.

The genes are TRBV21-1 and TRBJ2-7; whether TRBD1, the table's D call, matches the DNA was not checked. TRBV21-1 is reported as a pseudogene. There are 17 residues in the CDR3. Here the CDR3 reads CASSKVAPGQPVYEQYF. CDR3 in DNA: TGTGCCAGCAGCAAAGTGGCTCCGGGACAGCCAGTCTACGAGCAGTACTTC.

J is TRBJ2-5 and V is TRBV4-1, with unresolved D. Trimming pared 0 bases from V and 5 bases from J, leaving 10 bases between. The CDR3 has 14 amino acids. Germline values: CDR1 MGHRA, CDR2 YSYEKL. CDR3 coding DNA: TGCGCCAGCAGCCAAGACCCCGCATTGGAGACCCAGTACTTC. Protein product: CASSQDPALETQYF.

The rearrangement uses TRBV5-1 and TRBJ1-5, with D possibly matching TRBD1 (6 bases). Germline-derived CDR1 and CDR2 are SGHRS and YFSETQ. The CDR3 is made up of 15 amino acids. The V and J ends lost 1 base and 2 bases respectively, with 10 bases between them. CDR3 in DNA: TGCGCCAGCAGCTTGCAGGACAGAGGCAATCAGCCCCAGCATTTT. As protein: CASSLQDRGNQPQHF.